One sample yielded the 18 T cell receptor beta chains listed below, sequenced in a study of cytotoxic CD8 clonotypes in ibrutinib-treated CLL. This table comes from immunoSEQ multiplex PCR, and its TCRdb copy is limited to in-frame clones, with some not included. This table has 150,000 or so clones, more than 70% appearing once. The sample was PBMCs, taken after 36 months of ibrutinib treatment. The source of these receptors is a human donor with chronic lymphocytic leukemia.

The genes are TRBV5-4 and TRBJ2-1, with 11 bases identical to TRBD1. This CDR3 is 16 amino acids long. Per germline, CDR1 SGHNT and CDR2 YYREEE (reference sequence). J lost 6 bases, V lost 2 bases, and 7 bases had no gene match. CDR3 DNA sequence: TGTGCCAGCAGCTTTGGACAGGGGGCGTTTATCAATGAGCAGTTCTTC. This gives the protein CASSFGQGAFINEQFF.

CDR3 DNA sequence: TGCGCCAGCAGCCAGCGGGGGGGCTCCTACAATGAGCAGTTCTTC. It translates to CASSQRGGSYNEQFF. This chain connects TRBV5-1 to TRBJ2-1, with 10 nucleotides matching TRBD2. Trimming removed 4 bases from V and 0 bases from J; junction bases left unmatched: 1. Germline CDR1 SGHRS, CDR2 YFSETQ. This CDR3 comprises 15 residues.

This chain links TRBV7-2 with TRBJ2-1; D is uncertain. Per the germline V gene, CDR1 is SGHTA and CDR2 is FQGNSA. CDR3 length equals 16 residues. The V end was cut by 7 bases, the J end by 0 bases, with 16 bases between. CDR3 DNA sequence: TGTGCCAGCACCTTCGGGTCCCGACTCTCCTACAATGAGCAGTTCTTC. It is translated as CASTFGSRLSYNEQFF.

V usage is TRBV2 and J usage is TRBJ1-5, with 7 bases identical to TRBD1. With 6 bases clipped from V and 2 bases from J, the junction kept 4 bases outside the gene matches. The CDR3 runs to 14 residues. Germline CDR1 is SNHLY and CDR2 is FYNNEI. The CDR3 spells CASSRDSRNQPQHF. CDR3 DNA: TGTGCCAGCAGCCGGGACAGCCGCAATCAGCCCCAGCATTTT.

This sequence joins TRBV5-1 and TRBJ2-1; D gene uncertain. CDR3 length equals 15 residues. Germline loops: CDR1 SGHRS, CDR2 YFSETQ. The ends were cut back, 2 bases at V and 6 bases at J, with 15 bases in the middle. The CDR3 loop reads CASSLKESSGNEQFF. The CDR3 nucleotides are TGCGCCAGCAGCTTAAAGGAATCCTCGGGCAATGAGCAGTTCTTC.

The V and J genes are TRBV21-1 and TRBJ2-7. TRBV21-1 is tagged as a pseudogene. CDR3 length: 16 residues. CDR3 bases: TGTGCCAGCAGCAAAAGGGTCCACCGCATGAACTACGAGCAGTACTTC. Protein sequence: CASSKRVHRMNYEQYF.

This chain links TRBV10-3 with TRBJ1-1, with D possibly TRBD1 on 5 matching bases. This CDR3 has 11 residues. The germline V gene encodes CDR1 ENHRY and CDR2 SYGVKD. With 4 bases removed from V and 6 bases from J, the gap between germline ends came to 6 bases. The CDR3 reads CAISGGAEAFF. CDR3 nucleotide sequence: TGTGCCATCAGTGGGGGGGCTGAAGCTTTCTTT.

J is TRBJ2-7 and V is TRBV7-9, with 7 bases identical to TRBD2. Germline V gene sequence: CDR1 SEHNR, CDR2 FQNEAQ (reference sequence). The trim removed 5 bases at V and 6 bases at J, leaving 13 bases unmatched. The CDR3 runs 15 residues. In nucleotides, the CDR3 is TGTGCCAGCAGCGACCGATCGCGGGAGTCGGTCGAGCAGTACTTC. The encoded protein is CASSDRSRESVEQYF.

The chain's CDR3 is CASTLMTTSGYEQYF. CDR3 nucleotides: TGTGCCAGCACATTGATGACGACTAGCGGGTACGAGCAGTACTTC. The chain couples TRBV11-2 to TRBJ2-7; 10 bases align to TRBD2. Germline CDR1 and CDR2: SGHAT and FQNNGV. The V gene end was trimmed by 7 bases and the J gene end by 4 bases; junction bases not matched to a gene: 10. This CDR3 region has 15 residues.

The chain couples TRBV28 to TRBJ1-2; 12 nucleotides line up with TRBD1. CDR1 MDHEN and CDR2 SYDVKM come from the germline V gene. The CDR3 covers 15 residues. With 5 bases clipped from V and 6 bases from J, the junction kept 7 bases outside the gene matches. CDR3: CASSIGTGGADGYTF. The CDR3 nucleotides are TGTGCCAGCAGTATTGGGACAGGGGGCGCGGATGGCTACACCTTC.

The chain combines TRBV10-3 with TRBJ2-4; D remains ambiguous. Per the germline V gene, CDR1 is ENHRY and CDR2 is SYGVKD. Trimming removed 3 bases from V and 1 base from J, with 22 bases in between. There are 19 residues in the CDR3. The CDR3 reads CAISEPVGRILGAKNIQYF. The CDR3 nucleotides read TGTGCCATCAGTGAACCCGTTGGACGGATCCTGGGGGCCAAAAACATTCAGTACTTC.

CDR3 DNA: TGTGCCAGCAGCGCGCATCGGACTGATAATTCACCCCTCCACTTT. Translated, it gives CASSAHRTDNSPLHF. V is TRBV9 and J is TRBJ1-6; no clear D. There are 15 residues in the CDR3. Germline V gene data show CDR1 as SGDLS and CDR2 as YYNGEE. V was trimmed by 3 bases and J by 5 bases, leaving 12 bases between them.

The J gene is TRBJ1-5, the V gene TRBV4-1, with a tentative D call TRBD1 (6 bases). V was cut by 4 bases and J by 2 bases, with 24 bases left in between. Germline lookup yields CDR1 MGHRA and CDR2 YSYEKL. There are 19 residues in the CDR3. CDR3 DNA sequence: TGCGCCAGCAGCCCCTCCTCCACCGCATACAGGGCGGGCAATCAGCCCCAGCATTTT. Its protein product is CASSPSSTAYRAGNQPQHF.

This clone was seen once. The V and J genes are TRBV16 and TRBJ2-5; TRBD2 might be the D (5 bases). Germline lookup yields CDR1 KGHSY and CDR2 FQNENV. The CDR3 loop spans 16 amino acids. The V end was cut by 3 bases, the J end by 3 bases, with 17 bases between. DNA of the CDR3: TGTGCCAGCAGCCACCGCCGGGATCTAACTGAAGAGACCCAGTACTTC. Translation: CASSHRRDLTEETQYF.

V gene TRBV18 combines with J gene TRBJ2-1; D is perhaps TRBD1 or TRBD2 (5 bases each). Germline V gene sequence: CDR1 KGHSH, CDR2 LQKENI. V dropped 3 bases and J dropped 8 bases, with 14 bases sitting between them. This CDR3 contains 14 residues. For the CDR3, the DNA is TGTGCCAGCTCACCCTGGGACCCCGTGGATGAGCAGTTCTTC. Protein sequence: CASSPWDPVDEQFF.

The chain is built from TRBV18 and TRBJ2-2; D not certain. The CDR3 spans 16 residues. Trimming stripped 0 bases from V and 9 bases from J, with 17 bases between. CDR1 is KGHSH, CDR2 LQKENI, per germline. The CDR3 bases are TGTGCCAGCTCACCACCTTACCAGCGAATTGCCCGGGAGCTGTTTTTT. Its protein product is CASSPPYQRIARELFF.

The chain is built from TRBV27 and TRBJ2-1, with D possibly being TRBD1 (5 bases). Per the germline V gene, CDR1 is MNHEY and CDR2 is SMNVEV (reference sequence). The CDR3 contains 13 residues. The V and J ends lost 2 bases and 4 bases respectively, with 6 bases between them. The CDR3 sequence is CASSLDSYNEQFF. DNA of the CDR3: TGTGCCAGCAGTTTAGACAGTTACAATGAGCAGTTCTTC.

V and J are TRBV5-1 and TRBJ2-7; TRBD2 agrees at 9 bases. After removal of 4 bases from V and 3 bases from J, the junction contained 5 bases not matched to a gene. The CDR3 is 14 residues long. CDR1 is SGHRS, CDR2 YFSETQ, per germline. The CDR3 DNA is TGCGCCAGCAGCGGGCTAGCGGGACACTACGAGCAGTACTTC. It is translated as CASSGLAGHYEQYF.